The present entry profiles one T cell receptor beta chain with its context. The record originates from a study of monozygotic twins with inflammatory bowel disease. TCRdb derives one entry per CDR3 protein from the 5' RACE reads, leaving out DNA. Its clone listing holds 440,000 or so distinct CDR3 sequences. Germline CDR1 LNHNV, CDR2 YYDKDF (reference sequence). The CDR3 length is 13 residues. The source is a human donor with ulcerative colitis or Crohn's disease, or a healthy co-twin of an affected twin (not recorded which). The sample consisted of blood. This chain joins TRBV15 and TRBJ1-3. The CDR3 sequence: CATSKESGNTIYF.